This TCR beta chain was captured by sequencing in a study of blood T cell repertoires in COVID-19. About the study: Samples representing acute and convalescent COVID-19 were sourced from the United States, Italy and Spain.

This CDR3 spans 19 amino acids. With 6 bases clipped from V and 1 base from J, the junction kept 12 bases outside the gene matches. The V gene's germline CDR1 is SGHAT and CDR2 FQNNGV. Authors' methods: Reference gene primer amplification gave nucleated cell count estimates. Some clones are missing from TCRdb's copy, which holds only in-frame ones; the method was immunoSEQ multiplex PCR. V, J and clone size were drawn from that table, and D and trimming were deduced from the DNA. The sample lists approximately 290,000 clones, 90% occurring once. Participants were aged about 18 to 89 years from around 24 US areas. Categorization into cohorts depended on clinical history that participants reported.

Material: PBMCs or T cells enriched from blood (not recorded which). The chain employs TRBV11-2 and TRBJ2-2, with TRBD2 matching 12 bases. This TCR was sampled from a woman under 30 with acute COVID-19. CDR3 amino acids: CASRLRASGRAENTGELFF. In DNA form, the CDR3 reads TGTGCCAGCAGGTTACGGGCTAGCGGGAGGGCCGAGAACACCGGGGAGCTGTTTTTT.